This passage covers 13 T cell receptor beta chains from one sample sequenced in a study of T-cell memory formation after mild COVID-19. Each CDR3 protein gets one entry after TCRdb re-called the 5' RACE reads with MiXCR. The profile shows about 250,000 distinct CDR3 sequences, 15% of them singletons. The sample taken for sequencing was PBMCs or a T cell subset sorted from them (not recorded which). The receptor source for this set is an adult woman who had mild COVID-19 (a few samples of this study predate the infection). Cell type and time point are not known.

This clonotype has at least ten counts. The chain uses TRBV5-6 and TRBJ2-7, with D perhaps being TRBD1 or TRBD2 (6 bases each). The CDR3 spans 17 residues. Trimming took off 6 bases at V and 1 base at J, with 23 bases between the two ends. Germline lookup yields CDR1 SGHDT and CDR2 YYEEEE. The CDR3 DNA follows: TGTGCCAGCACCCCGGTGGGGGGCAGGGCGAATTCCTACGAGCAGTACTTC. It codes for CASTPVGGRANSYEQYF.

This clonotype was detected only a few times. As DNA, the CDR3 is TGCGCCAGCTCCCCGGGAGGAGACTACGAGCAGTACTTC. Encoded protein: CASSPGGDYEQYF. The rearrangement uses TRBV5-1 and TRBJ2-7; 7 nucleotides align to TRBD2. In germline, CDR1 is SGHRS, CDR2 YFSETQ. Germline trimming cut 7 bases from V and 3 bases from J; bases unmatched to any gene: 7. The CDR3 runs to 13 residues.

This clonotype showed up just a few times. The V gene is TRBV29-1, the J gene TRBJ2-1; D is possibly TRBD2 (7 bases). The CDR3 has 12 amino acids. In germline, CDR1 is SQVTM, CDR2 ANQGSEA. V dropped 5 bases and J dropped 10 bases, with 15 bases sitting between them. The CDR3 sequence is CSVNRDGGEQFF. The CDR3 DNA reads as TGCAGCGTTAACAGGGACGGGGGGGAGCAGTTCTTC.

In this sample, this clonotype turned up a few times. The J gene is TRBJ2-3, the V gene TRBV2; TRBD1 matches at 8 bases. The CDR3 spans 15 residues. The trim removed 6 bases at V and 1 base at J, leaving 6 bases unmatched. In germline, CDR1 is SNHLY, CDR2 FYNNEI. For the CDR3, the DNA is TGTGCCAGCAGAGACGACAGGGGAGGCACAGATACGCAGTATTTT. Protein sequence: CASRDDRGGTDTQYF. Filled out from reference TRBV2 and TRBJ2-3, the complete variable domain reads EPEVTQTPSHQVTQMGQEVILRCVPISNHLYFYWYRQILGQKVEFLVSFYNNEISEKSEIFDDQFSVERPDGSNFTLKIRSTKLEDSAMYFCASRDDRGGTDTQYFGPGTRLTVL.

At least ten counts were recorded for this clonotype. The chain employs TRBV6-1 and TRBJ2-1; a weak D match, TRBD1 (6 bases). V lost 7 bases and J lost 0, with 13 bases in between. The CDR3 extends over 15 amino acids. In germline, CDR1 is MNHNS, CDR2 SASEGT. CDR3 nucleotide sequence: TGTGCCAGCATCTTACAGGGATACTCCTACAATGAGCAGTTCTTC. This sequence encodes CASILQGYSYNEQFF.

This chain joins TRBV4-1 and TRBJ2-7; 11 bases fit TRBD1. The CDR3 length is 15 residues. V shed 3 bases and J 3 bases; nucleotides not matched to a gene: 4. Germline V gene sequence: CDR1 MGHRA, CDR2 YSYEKL. The CDR3 here is CASSQFGTGGYEQYF. The CDR3 nucleotides are TGCGCCAGCAGCCAGTTCGGGACAGGGGGCTACGAGCAGTACTTC.

The sample holds a few counts of this clonotype. The rearrangement uses TRBV6-5 and TRBJ2-7, with D possibly matching TRBD2 (6 bases). V was clipped by 0 bases and J by 5 bases, with 20 bases between them. CDR1 and CDR2 (germline): MNHEY, SVGAGI. CDR3 length: 17 amino acids. Here the CDR3 reads CASSYSYSGHRGNEQYF. DNA of the CDR3: TGTGCCAGCAGTTACTCGTATAGCGGACATAGAGGCAACGAGCAGTACTTC.

This clonotype showed up just a few times. J is TRBJ1-1 and V is TRBV30; 7 bases match TRBD1. V was pared by 3 bases and J by 1 base, with 2 bases of the junction left unmatched. The CDR3 runs to 13 residues. Germline lookup yields CDR1 GTSNPN and CDR2 SVGIG (reference sequence). CDR3 bases: TGTGCCTGGAGGGGACAGAAGAACACTGAAGCTTTCTTT. It encodes CAWRGQKNTEAFF.

J is TRBJ2-3 and V is TRBV11-1, with D uncertain. This CDR3 is built from 13 residues. Germline V CDR1 and CDR2: SGHAT, FQDESV (reference sequence). Between the trimmed V and J ends, which lost 5 bases and 4 bases, there was a span of 10 bases. CDR3 nucleotide sequence: TGTGCCAGCAGCCCATCATCTTCAGATACGCAGTATTTT. Translation gives CASSPSSSDTQYF.

This clonotype was counted only a few times. V usage is TRBV20-1 and J usage is TRBJ2-7, with D perhaps matching TRBD1 (5 bases). Germline V gene data show CDR1 as DFQATT and CDR2 as SNEGSKA (reference sequence). The V end lost 1 base, the J end lost 5 bases, and 12 bases lay between the germline ends. The CDR3 is 13 amino acids. CDR3 sequence: CSARVRGRNEQYF. In DNA form, the CDR3 reads TGCAGTGCTAGAGTAAGGGGAAGAAACGAGCAGTACTTC.

This clonotype has only a few counts. The chain combines TRBV20-1 with TRBJ1-2, with TRBD1 as a possible D gene (5 bases). The CDR3 runs 16 residues. Deletions cut 3 bases from V and 2 bases from J, with 19 bases between. The germline gives CDR1 DFQATT, CDR2 SNEGSKA (reference sequence). The CDR3 DNA reads TGCAGTGCTAGGCCTTTACAGGATAGGGGCAACTATGGCTACACCTTC. Translated: CSARPLQDRGNYGYTF.

This clonotype was found a few times. The chain has TRBV27 and TRBJ2-1, with 9 bases fitting TRBD1. Germline CDR1 reads MNHEY; CDR2 reads SMNVEV (reference sequence). The CDR3 sequence is 13 residues long. The ends lost 8 bases at V and 8 bases at J; junction bases unmatched: 7. CDR3 protein: CASGYRGLDEQFF. CDR3 in DNA: TGTGCCAGCGGATACAGGGGGCTTGATGAGCAGTTCTTC.

This clonotype occurred a few times. The chain joins TRBV5-4 to TRBJ2-5; possible D gene TRBD1, 7 bases. V was cut by 3 bases and J by 6 bases, with 21 bases left in between. Germline-derived CDR1 and CDR2 are SGHNT and YYREEE (reference sequence). The CDR3 is 16 residues long. The CDR3 region has the DNA TGTGCCAGCAGCTCTAGCGCCCAGGGGGATTGGAAGACCCAGTACTTC. It is translated as CASSSSAQGDWKTQYF.